This TCR beta chain was identified during a study of blood T cell repertoires in COVID-19. Study at large: There were acute and convalescent COVID-19 samples, and they came from the United States, Italy and Spain. Sources were T cells, B-cell-depleted T cells, or PBMCs; the material itself was cDNA or gDNA.

Seattle researchers signed up patients amid active infection and tracked them longitudinally. TCRdb's table, derived via immunoSEQ multiplex PCR, lists solely in-frame clones and lacks some. Altogether over 90,000 clones are present, roughly four fifths being singletons, with the ten largest covering under 5%. Sequencing input: peripheral blood. The sequence came from a man older than 75 with COVID-19, enrolled during active disease.

The CDR3 DNA sequence: TGTGCCAGTAGTAAGCATTTGGGACAGGGGGCCGGGGAGCTGTTTTTT. Translating gives CASSKHLGQGAGELFF. The chain couples TRBV19 to TRBJ2-2; TRBD1 matches 11 bases. V shed 4 bases, J shed 6 bases, and the junction held 7 bases outside the gene matches. The CDR3 runs to 16 residues. The germline V gene encodes CDR1 LNHDA and CDR2 SQIVND (reference sequence).